These 9 T cell receptor beta chains were all obtained from the same sample, sequenced in a study of immune evolution from preneoplasia to lung adenocarcinoma. Profiling relied on immunoSEQ multiplex PCR, and the TCRdb table lists in-frame clones only, not all of them. The sample comprises around 4,400 clones, roughly 84% of which are singletons, and around 6.5% rests with the top ten. The sequenced material came from FFPE minimally invasive lung adenocarcinoma tissue. The receptors come from a person between 45 and 75 years old with lung adenocarcinoma.

This clone was observed a few times. The chain links TRBV7-2 to TRBJ2-2; TRBD2 is a possible D gene (5 bases). There are 14 residues in the CDR3. CDR1 is SGHTA, CDR2 FQGNSA, per germline. V lost 4 bases to trimming and J lost 4 bases, with 10 bases between them. DNA for the CDR3: TGTGCCAGCAGCTCGGGATGGGGCACCGGGGAGCTGTTTTTT. Protein sequence: CASSSGWGTGELFF. The variable domain in full, with the rest retrieved from reference TRBV7-2 and TRBJ2-2, is GAGVSQSPSNKVTEKGKDVELRCDPISGHTALYWYRQSLGQGLEFLIYFQGNSAPDKSGLPSDRFSAERTGGSVSTLTIQRTQQEDSAVYLCASSSGWGTGELFFGEGSRLTVL.

The rearrangement uses TRBV7-9 and TRBJ1-5; the D is unclear. Trimming took off 2 bases at V and 4 bases at J, with 6 bases between the two ends. Germline loops: CDR1 SEHNR, CDR2 FQNEAQ (reference sequence). The CDR3 spans 13 residues. The CDR3 spells CASSLKVNQPQHF. CDR3 nucleotides: TGTGCCAGCAGCTTAAAGGTGAATCAGCCCCAGCATTTT.

This chain uses TRBV4-1 with TRBJ2-6, with 7 positions matching TRBD2. V trimming: 8 bases; J trimming: 1 base; junction bases outside the gene matches: 8. This CDR3 is built from 16 residues. Germline V gene lookup returns CDR1 MGHRA and CDR2 YSYEKL. CDR3 in DNA: TGCGCCAGCTCCCCCGAGGGACTATCTGGGGCCAACGTCCTGACTTTC. It yields the protein CASSPEGLSGANVLTF.

This rearrangement joins TRBV28 to TRBJ1-5, with 10 bases fitting TRBD1. The CDR3 length is 16 residues. Germline CDR1 reads MDHEN; CDR2 reads SYDVKM. V gave up 5 bases and J gave up 6 bases; unmatched junction bases: 10. The CDR3 spells CASSPTGGGFSQPQHF. The CDR3 region has the DNA TGTGCCAGCAGTCCGACAGGGGGCGGATTTTCTCAGCCCCAGCATTTT. Complete variable domain (other parts from reference TRBV28 and TRBJ1-5): DVKVTQSSRYLVKRTGEKVFLECVQDMDHENMFWYRQDPGLGLRLIYFSYDVKMKEKGDIPEGYSVSREKKERFSLILESASTNQTSMYLCASSPTGGGFSQPQHFGDGTRLSIL.

The chain is built from TRBV6-4 and TRBJ2-2, with 8 bases fitting TRBD2. CDR3 size: 14 residues. The V and J ends lost 6 bases and 5 bases, in that order; junction bases with no gene match: 5. Germline V gene lookup returns CDR1 MRHNA and CDR2 SNTAGT. Here the CDR3 reads CASSHSGETGELFF. CDR3 nucleotide sequence: TGTGCCAGCAGCCATAGCGGGGAGACCGGGGAGCTGTTTTTT.

This clone has more than one count but fewer than ten. V and J are TRBV18 and TRBJ1-1, with TRBD1 as a possible D gene (5 bases). V was trimmed by 3 bases and J by 5 bases, leaving 13 bases between them. The CDR3 sequence is 14 residues long. CDR1 is KGHSH and CDR2 is LQKENI in the germline V gene. The DNA for the CDR3 is TGTGCCAGCTCACCCGCAGAGGGGACGACTGAAGCTTTCTTT. It yields the protein CASSPAEGTTEAFF.

This clone was detected only a few times. The V gene is TRBV19, the J gene TRBJ1-5; D may be TRBD1 (6 bases). The V end lost 5 bases, the J end lost 3 bases, and 14 bases lay between the germline ends. CDR1 and CDR2 (germline): LNHDA, SQIVND (reference sequence). The CDR3 has 15 residues. Written as DNA, the CDR3 is TGTGCCAGTAGTCGTGCAGGGGAGACCAATCAGCCCCAGCATTTT. It codes for CASSRAGETNQPQHF.

The genes are TRBV25-1 and TRBJ1-4; D possibly corresponds to TRBD1 (6 bases). The CDR3 extends over 13 amino acids. The germline V gene has CDR1 MGHDK and CDR2 SYGVNS. V was trimmed by 3 bases and J by 4 bases, leaving 6 bases between them. CDR3 in amino acids: CASSDRGNEKLFF. In nucleotides, the CDR3 is TGTGCCAGCAGTGACAGGGGTAATGAAAAACTGTTTTTT. The full variable domain, in which reference TRBV25-1 and TRBJ1-4 provide the parts outside the CDR3, is EADIYQTPRYLVIGTGKKITLECSQTMGHDKMYWYQQDPGMELHLIHYSYGVNSTEKGDLSSESTVSRIRTEHFPLTLESARPSHTSQYLCASSDRGNEKLFFGSGTQLSVL.

Only a few counts were recorded for this clone. The chain has TRBV30 and TRBJ2-7; either TRBD1 or TRBD2 may fit D (6 bases each). This CDR3 region has 13 residues. Trimming shortened V by 3 bases and J by 2 bases, and 11 bases separated the two germline ends. In germline, CDR1 is GTSNPN, CDR2 SVGIG (reference sequence). DNA for the CDR3: TGTGCCTGGAGCAAAGGGGGGACCTACGAGCAGTACTTC. Amino acids: CAWSKGGTYEQYF. Based on the CDR3 plus reference TRBV30 and TRBJ2-7, the full variable domain is SQTIHQWPATLVQPVGSPLSLECTVEGTSNPNLYWYRQAAGRGLQLLFYSVGIGQISSEVPQNLSASRPQDRQFILSSKKLLLSDSGFYLCAWSKGGTYEQYFGPGTRLTVT.